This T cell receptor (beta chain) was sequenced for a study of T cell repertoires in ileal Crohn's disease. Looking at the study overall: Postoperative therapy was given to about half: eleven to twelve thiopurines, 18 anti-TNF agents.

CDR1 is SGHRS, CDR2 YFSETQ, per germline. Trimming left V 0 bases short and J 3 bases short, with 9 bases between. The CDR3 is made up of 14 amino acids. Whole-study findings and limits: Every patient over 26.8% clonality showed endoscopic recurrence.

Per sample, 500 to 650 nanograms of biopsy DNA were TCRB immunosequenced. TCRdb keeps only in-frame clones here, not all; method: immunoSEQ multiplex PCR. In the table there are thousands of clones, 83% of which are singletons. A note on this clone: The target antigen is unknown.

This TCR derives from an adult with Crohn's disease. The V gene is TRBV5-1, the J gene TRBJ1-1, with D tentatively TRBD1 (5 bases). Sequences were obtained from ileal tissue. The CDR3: CASSLGQGYTEAFF. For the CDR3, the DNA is TGCGCCAGCAGCTTGGGTCAGGGTTACACTGAAGCTTTCTTT.